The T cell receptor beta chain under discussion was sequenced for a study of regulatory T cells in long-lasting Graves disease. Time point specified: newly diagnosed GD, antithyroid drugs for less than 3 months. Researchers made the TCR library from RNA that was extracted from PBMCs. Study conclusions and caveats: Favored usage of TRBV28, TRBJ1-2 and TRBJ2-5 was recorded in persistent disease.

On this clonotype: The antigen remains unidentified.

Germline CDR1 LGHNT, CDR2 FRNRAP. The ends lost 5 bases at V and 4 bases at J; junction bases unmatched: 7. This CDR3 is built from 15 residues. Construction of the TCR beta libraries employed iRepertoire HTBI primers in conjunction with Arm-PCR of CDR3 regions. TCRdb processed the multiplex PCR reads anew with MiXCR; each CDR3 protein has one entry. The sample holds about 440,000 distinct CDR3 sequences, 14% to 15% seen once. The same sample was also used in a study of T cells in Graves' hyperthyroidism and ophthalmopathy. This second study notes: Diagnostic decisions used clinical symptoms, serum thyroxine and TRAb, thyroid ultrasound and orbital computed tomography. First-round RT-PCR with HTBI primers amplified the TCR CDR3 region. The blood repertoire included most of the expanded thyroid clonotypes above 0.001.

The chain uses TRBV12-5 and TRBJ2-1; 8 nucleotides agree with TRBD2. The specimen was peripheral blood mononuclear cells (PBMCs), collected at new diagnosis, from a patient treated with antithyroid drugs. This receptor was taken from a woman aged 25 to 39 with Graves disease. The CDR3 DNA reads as TGTGCTAGTGGTATCGGGACTAGTGCTTACAATGAGCAGTTCTTC. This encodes CASGIGTSAYNEQFF.